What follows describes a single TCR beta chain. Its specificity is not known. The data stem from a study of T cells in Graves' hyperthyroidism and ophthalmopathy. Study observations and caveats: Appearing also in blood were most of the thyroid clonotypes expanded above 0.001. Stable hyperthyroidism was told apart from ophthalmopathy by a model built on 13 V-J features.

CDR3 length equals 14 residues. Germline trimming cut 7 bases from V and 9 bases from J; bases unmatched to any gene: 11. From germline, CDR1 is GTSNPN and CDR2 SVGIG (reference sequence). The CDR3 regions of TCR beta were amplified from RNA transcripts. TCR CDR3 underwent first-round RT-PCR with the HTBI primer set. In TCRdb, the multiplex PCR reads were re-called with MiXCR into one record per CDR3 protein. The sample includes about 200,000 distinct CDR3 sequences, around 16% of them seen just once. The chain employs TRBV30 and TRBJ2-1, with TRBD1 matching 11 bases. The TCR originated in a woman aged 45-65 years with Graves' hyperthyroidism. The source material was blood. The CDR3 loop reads CALRSGTGGSEQFF. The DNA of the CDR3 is TGTGCCTTACGATCCGGGACAGGGGGGTCTGAGCAGTTCTTC.